This T cell receptor (beta chain) was captured by sequencing in a study of cytomegalovirus exposure and HLA in healthy donors. Findings and limits, study-wide: The listing of some 170 TCR beta chains classed them as cytomegalovirus-associated. There were some public TCRs occurring in many donors, but most TCR sequences were rare. Earlier analysis yielded a pattern in which most TCR beta V segments were productive about 90% or about 30% of the time.

The primer mix had 60 Vbeta and 13 Jbeta primers. The assay was immunoSEQ multiplex PCR, and TCRdb's table has in-frame clones only and misses some. In the table there are about 130,000 clones, roughly 82% of which are singletons. On this clone itself: The antigen is unknown.

The receptor was derived from a woman aged 60-75 years in good health and CMV-seropositive. Sequencing input: PBMCs.

Written as DNA, the CDR3 is TGTGCCAGTAGTTGGACAGGGCGGAGGACTGAAGCTTTCTTT. Its translation is CASSWTGRRTEAFF. The chain is built from TRBV19 and TRBJ1-1, with 8 bases identical to TRBD1. V lost 5 bases, J lost 5 bases, and 7 bases stayed unmatched. The CDR3 covers 14 residues. Germline V CDR1 and CDR2: LNHDA, SQIVND (reference sequence).